Listed here are 21 T cell receptor beta chains from one sample, sequenced in a study of neoadjuvant anti-PD-1 for oral cavity cancer (dated by TCRdb to the early 2020s). Libraries came from the immunoSEQ multiplex PCR assay. The source is immuneACCESS, and TCRdb retained only in-frame sequences with V and J called. Part of the clones is not carried over; for the studies checked, unresolved V genes explain less than half of this, and the remainder is unexplained. The sample table holds over 20,000 clones, of which roughly 29% were seen once. Around 16% of the sample is held by the ten biggest clonotypes. The time point label for this specimen denotes: after neoadjuvant nivolumab, at surgical resection. The sample in question was tumor tissue, obtained after nivolumab (anti-PD-1) treatment. Receptor source: a person aged 40 to 85 with oral cavity squamous cell carcinoma.

This chain joins TRBV29-1 and TRBJ2-3; D is unresolved. The CDR3 sequence is 12 residues long. V was clipped by 8 bases and J by 0 bases, with 9 bases between them. Germline values: CDR1 SQVTM, CDR2 ANQGSEA. Here the CDR3 reads CSSKTSTDTQYF. CDR3 DNA sequence: TGCAGCAGCAAAACTAGCACAGATACGCAGTATTTT.

The chain links TRBV27 to TRBJ2-7; tentative D call: TRBD2 (6 bases). CDR3 length equals 16 residues. Germline assignment: CDR1 MNHEY and CDR2 SMNVEV (reference sequence). V was cut by 6 bases and J by 0 bases, with 18 bases left in between. The CDR3 protein is CASSLRGGQGSYEQYF. The CDR3, as DNA: TGTGCCAGCAGCCTCCGCGGAGGGCAGGGCTCCTACGAGCAGTACTTC.

The chain combines TRBV2 with TRBJ1-2; 8 positions agree with TRBD1. Per germline, CDR1 SNHLY and CDR2 FYNNEI. The V segment lost 6 bases and the J segment 4 bases; nucleotides outside the gene matches: 1. This CDR3 contains 12 residues. The CDR3 nucleotides read TGTGCCAGCAGCACAGGGGGCTATGGCTACACCTTC. Translated: CASSTGGYGYTF.

The chain employs TRBV9 and TRBJ2-1, with TRBD1 identical over 11 bases. The CDR3 totals 15 residues. The junction had 2 bases not matched to a gene; V was cut back by 0 bases and J by 6 bases. Germline V gene sequence: CDR1 SGDLS, CDR2 YYNGEE. This chain's CDR3 is CASSVEGQGGNEQFF. The CDR3 nucleotides read TGTGCCAGCAGCGTAGAGGGACAGGGGGGCAATGAGCAGTTCTTC.

The V and J genes are TRBV7-9 and TRBJ2-1; 8 bases are shared with TRBD2. CDR1 SEHNR and CDR2 FQNEAQ come from the germline V gene (reference sequence). V gave up 6 bases and J gave up 9 bases; unmatched junction bases: 13. The CDR3 totals 15 residues. The CDR3 nucleotides are TGTGCCAGCAGGGGAGGACCGGGGGGGCCAACTGAGCAGTTCTTC. As protein: CASRGGPGGPTEQFF. Drawing the rest from reference TRBV7-9 and TRBJ2-1, the complete variable domain is DTGVSQNPRHKITKRGQNVTFRCDPISEHNRLYWYRQTLGQGPEFLTYFQNEAQLEKSRLLSDRFSAERPKGSFSTLEIQRTEQGDSAMYLCASRGGPGGPTEQFFGPGTRLTVL.

In this sample, this clone turned up many times. This rearrangement joins TRBV7-9 to TRBJ2-7; 8 bases fit TRBD2. This CDR3 is 15 amino acids long. Germline CDR1 is SEHNR and CDR2 is FQNEAQ (reference sequence). J gave up 0 bases and V 3 bases, and 4 bases lay outside the gene matches. The CDR3 DNA reads TGTGCCAGCAGCTTCACGGGAGGGCTCTCCTACGAGCAGTACTTC. This translates into CASSFTGGLSYEQYF.

The chain employs TRBV18 and TRBJ2-4; D might be TRBD1 (6 bases). V was cut by 3 bases and J by 6 bases, with 12 bases left in between. CDR1 is KGHSH and CDR2 is LQKENI in the germline V gene. The CDR3 is 14 amino acids. In DNA form, the CDR3 reads TGTGCCAGCTCACCCACACCACAGGGAAACATTCAGTACTTC. This sequence encodes CASSPTPQGNIQYF.

The chain carries TRBV7-8 and TRBJ1-1; D not certain. V lost 4 bases and J 3 bases, leaving 15 bases between the germline ends. The V gene's germline CDR1 is SGHVS and CDR2 FQNEAQ. The CDR3 runs to 15 residues. The CDR3 bases are TGTGCCAGCAGCTATCACACGGTAAGGGACACTGAAGCTTTCTTT. Protein: CASSYHTVRDTEAFF. Combining the CDR3 with reference TRBV7-8 and TRBJ1-1 gives the whole variable domain GAGVSQSPRYKVAKRGQDVALRCDPISGHVSLFWYQQALGQGPEFLTYFQNEAQLDKSGLPSDRFFAERPEGSVSTLKIQRTQQEDSAVYLCASSYHTVRDTEAFFGQGTRLTVV.

The genes are TRBV28 and TRBJ1-5, with 8 bases matching TRBD1. There are 15 residues in the CDR3. Per the germline V gene, CDR1 is MDHEN and CDR2 is SYDVKM. The V segment lost 3 bases and the J segment 2 bases; nucleotides outside the gene matches: 3. The CDR3 DNA is TGTGCCAGCAGTTTCAGCAGGGGGCGCAATCAGCCCCAGCATTTT. This codes for CASSFSRGRNQPQHF.

This clone is deemed medium-sized. The chain has TRBV20-1 and TRBJ2-3; D not resolved. In germline, CDR1 is DFQATT, CDR2 SNEGSKA (reference sequence). Deletions cut 5 bases from V and 2 bases from J, with 5 bases between. The CDR3 is 11 residues long. For the CDR3, the DNA is TGCAGTGCTTTCAACACAGATACGCAGTATTTT. It yields the protein CSAFNTDTQYF.

The chain has TRBV11-2 and TRBJ1-1; D is unresolved. Per the germline V gene, CDR1 is SGHAT and CDR2 is FQNNGV. The ends were cut back, 5 bases at V and 0 bases at J, with 7 bases in the middle. This CDR3 has 13 residues. The CDR3: CASSRQMNTEAFF. CDR3 sequence (DNA): TGTGCCAGCAGCCGGCAGATGAACACTGAAGCTTTCTTT.

This rearrangement joins TRBV29-1 to TRBJ2-1, with D perhaps TRBD1 or TRBD2 (5 bases each). Germline V gives CDR1 SQVTM, CDR2 ANQGSEA. The CDR3 is 13 residues long. Trimming shortened V by 2 bases and J by 11 bases, and 16 bases separated the two germline ends. Here the CDR3 reads CSVEWGDRGQQFF. Written as DNA, the CDR3 is TGCAGCGTTGAATGGGGAGACCGGGGCCAGCAGTTCTTC.

This clone has more than one count but fewer than ten. V usage is TRBV30 and J usage is TRBJ1-2; the D gene is possibly TRBD1 (6 bases). CDR1 is GTSNPN, CDR2 SVGIG, per germline (reference sequence). V was cut by 8 bases and J by 3 bases, with 16 bases left in between. CDR3 length: 13 residues. The CDR3 DNA sequence: TGTGCCGCCCGCGGGACACCTTACTATGGCTACACCTTC. The encoded protein is CAARGTPYYGYTF.

This clone was counted between two and nine times. The DNA for the CDR3 is TGTGCCTGGGATTTTTCTGGCGTCGGACAGTTCTTC. This codes for CAWDFSGVGQFF. The chain combines TRBV30 with TRBJ2-1, with unresolved D. Germline V gene data show CDR1 as GTSNPN and CDR2 as SVGIG (reference sequence). The CDR3 runs 12 residues. V gave up 5 bases and J gave up 13 bases, with 18 bases separating them.

The CDR3 sequence is CASSEDRRKMNTEAFF. The CDR3 region has the DNA TGTGCCAGCAGCGAGGACAGAAGGAAGATGAACACTGAAGCTTTCTTT. The chain has TRBV5-6 and TRBJ1-1; D possibly corresponds to TRBD1 (6 bases). Germline V CDR1 and CDR2: SGHDT, YYEEEE. This CDR3 is 16 amino acids long. The V gene lost 4 bases and the J gene lost 0 bases, with 16 bases spanning the gap.

This chain joins TRBV5-1 and TRBJ2-1; 8 nucleotides match TRBD1. This CDR3 comprises 15 residues. J was trimmed by 0 bases and V by 4 bases; bases with no gene match: 3. Germline V gene lookup returns CDR1 SGHRS and CDR2 YFSETQ. This CDR3 reads CASSPGTGSYNEQFF. CDR3 DNA: TGCGCCAGCAGCCCCGGGACAGGCTCCTACAATGAGCAGTTCTTC.

The rearrangement links TRBV7-8 to TRBJ1-2; D remains unclear. CDR1 SGHVS and CDR2 FQNEAQ come from the germline V gene. The length of the CDR3 is 13 residues. The V end was cut by 5 bases, the J end by 6 bases, with 13 bases between. The CDR3 region is CASSPGRIDGYTF. CDR3 DNA sequence: TGTGCCAGCAGCCCCGGACGGATAGATGGCTACACCTTC.

This clone has a handful of counts. The rearrangement uses TRBV12-5 and TRBJ2-3, with D perhaps TRBD2 (5 bases). The CDR3 consists of 13 residues. V dropped 0 bases and J dropped 10 bases, with 11 bases sitting between them. Germline V gene lookup returns CDR1 LGHNT and CDR2 FRNRAP. In nucleotides, the CDR3 is TGTGCTAGTGGTTTGGTTAGCGCGCGGCCGCAGTATTTT. Protein product: CASGLVSARPQYF.

This clone appeared a few times. CDR3 DNA: TGTGCCAGCAGTGAACGGACAGGGCTAGGCGAGCAGTACTTC. Protein: CASSERTGLGEQYF. V usage is TRBV6-1 and J usage is TRBJ2-7, with 8 bases identical to TRBD1. After removal of 2 bases from V and 6 bases from J, the junction contained 6 bases not matched to a gene. Germline loops: CDR1 MNHNS, CDR2 SASEGT. The CDR3 has 14 residues.

The rearrangement joins TRBV30 to TRBJ2-7; D gene uncertain. V was pared by 1 base and J by 6 bases, with 4 bases between. The CDR3 is 10 residues long. Per germline, CDR1 GTSNPN and CDR2 SVGIG (reference sequence). As DNA, the CDR3 is TGTGCCTGGAGTGGGGTCGAGCAGTACTTC. Encoded protein: CAWSGVEQYF.

This clone was seen a few times. The rearrangement joins TRBV14 to TRBJ2-7; D ambiguous. This CDR3 comprises 13 residues. Germline V gene sequence: CDR1 SGHDN, CDR2 FVKESK. Trimming removed 1 base from V and 3 bases from J, with 7 bases in between. The chain's CDR3 is CASSQVYGYEQYF. Here the CDR3 DNA reads TGTGCCAGCAGCCAAGTGTATGGCTACGAGCAGTACTTC.